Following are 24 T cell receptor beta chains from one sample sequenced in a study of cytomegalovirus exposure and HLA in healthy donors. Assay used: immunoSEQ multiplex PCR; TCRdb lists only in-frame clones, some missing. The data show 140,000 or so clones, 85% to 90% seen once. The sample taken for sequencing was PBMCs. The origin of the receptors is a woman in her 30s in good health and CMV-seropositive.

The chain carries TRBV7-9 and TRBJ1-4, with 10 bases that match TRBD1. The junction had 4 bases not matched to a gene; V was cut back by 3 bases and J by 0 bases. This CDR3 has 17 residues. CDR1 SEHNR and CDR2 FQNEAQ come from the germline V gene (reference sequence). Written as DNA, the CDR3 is TGTGCCAGCAGCTTTGGACAGGGGGACTCAACTAATGAAAAACTGTTTTTT. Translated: CASSFGQGDSTNEKLFF.

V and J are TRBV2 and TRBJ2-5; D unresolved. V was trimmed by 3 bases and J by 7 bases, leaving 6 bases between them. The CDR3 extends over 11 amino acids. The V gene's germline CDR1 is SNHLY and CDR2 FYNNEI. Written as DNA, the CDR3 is TGTGCCAGCAGTGATATCGGGACCCAGTACTTC. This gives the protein CASSDIGTQYF.

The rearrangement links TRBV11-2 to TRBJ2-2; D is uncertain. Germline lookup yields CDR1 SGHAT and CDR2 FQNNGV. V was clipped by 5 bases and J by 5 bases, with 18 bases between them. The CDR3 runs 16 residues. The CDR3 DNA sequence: TGTGCCAGCAGCCCATTCCAAGCGATAGGAACCGGGGAGCTGTTTTTT. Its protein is CASSPFQAIGTGELFF. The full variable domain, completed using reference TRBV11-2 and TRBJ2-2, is EAGVAQSPRYKIIEKRQSVAFWCNPISGHATLYWYQQILGQGPKLLIQFQNNGVVDDSQLPKDRFSAERLKGVDSTLKIQPAKLEDSAVYLCASSPFQAIGTGELFFGEGSRLTVL.

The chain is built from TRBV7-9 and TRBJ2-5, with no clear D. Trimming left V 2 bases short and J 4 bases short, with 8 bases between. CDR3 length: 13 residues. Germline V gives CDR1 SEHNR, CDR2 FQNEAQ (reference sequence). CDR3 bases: TGTGCCAGCAGCTTAATTGAGATAGAGACCCAGTACTTC. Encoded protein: CASSLIEIETQYF.

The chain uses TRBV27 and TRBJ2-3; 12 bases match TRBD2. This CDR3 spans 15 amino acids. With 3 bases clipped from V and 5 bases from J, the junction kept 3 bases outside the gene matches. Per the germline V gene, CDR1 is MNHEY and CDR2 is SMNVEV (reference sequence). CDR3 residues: CASSFLAGGRDTQYF. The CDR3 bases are TGTGCCAGCAGTTTCCTAGCGGGGGGGAGAGATACGCAGTATTTT.

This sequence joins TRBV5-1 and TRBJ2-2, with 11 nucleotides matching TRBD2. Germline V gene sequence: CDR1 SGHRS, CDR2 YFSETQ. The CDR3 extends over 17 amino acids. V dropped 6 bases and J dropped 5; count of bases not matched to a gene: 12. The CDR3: CASTDGAGTSGTGELFF. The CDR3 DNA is TGCGCCAGCACCGACGGGGCTGGGACTAGCGGAACCGGGGAGCTGTTTTTT. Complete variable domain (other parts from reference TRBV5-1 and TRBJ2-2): KAGVTQTPRYLIKTRGQQVTLSCSPISGHRSVSWYQQTPGQGLQFLFEYFSETQRNKGNFPGRFSGRQFSNSRSEMNVSTLELGDSALYLCASTDGAGTSGTGELFFGEGSRLTVL.

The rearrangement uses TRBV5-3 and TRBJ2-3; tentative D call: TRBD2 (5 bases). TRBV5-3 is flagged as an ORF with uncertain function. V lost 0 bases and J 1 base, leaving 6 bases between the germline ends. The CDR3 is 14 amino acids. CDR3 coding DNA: TGTGCCAGAAGCTTGGGACTACGCACAGATACGCAGTATTTT. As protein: CARSLGLRTDTQYF.

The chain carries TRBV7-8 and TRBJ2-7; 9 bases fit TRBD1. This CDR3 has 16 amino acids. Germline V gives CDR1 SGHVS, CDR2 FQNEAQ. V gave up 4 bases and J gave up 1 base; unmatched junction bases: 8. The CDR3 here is CASSSPGTGLSYEQYF. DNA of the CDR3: TGTGCCAGCAGCTCCCCCGGGACAGGGCTTTCCTACGAGCAGTACTTC. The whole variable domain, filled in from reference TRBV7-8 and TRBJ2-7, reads GAGVSQSPRYKVAKRGQDVALRCDPISGHVSLFWYQQALGQGPEFLTYFQNEAQLDKSGLPSDRFFAERPEGSVSTLKIQRTQQEDSAVYLCASSSPGTGLSYEQYFGPGTRLTVT.

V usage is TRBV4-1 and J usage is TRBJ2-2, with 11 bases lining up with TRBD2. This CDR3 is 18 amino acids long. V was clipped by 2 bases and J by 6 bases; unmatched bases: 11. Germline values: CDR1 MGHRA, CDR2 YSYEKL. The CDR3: CASSQYGLAGDVAGELFF. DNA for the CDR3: TGCGCCAGCAGCCAATACGGACTAGCGGGTGATGTAGCCGGGGAGCTGTTTTTT.

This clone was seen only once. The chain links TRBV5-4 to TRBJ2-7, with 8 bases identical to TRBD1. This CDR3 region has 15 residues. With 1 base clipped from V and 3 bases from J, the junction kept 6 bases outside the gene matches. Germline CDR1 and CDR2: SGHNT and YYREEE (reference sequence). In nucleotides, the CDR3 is TGTGCCAGCAGCTTGAAAGGCAGGGGGCTCTACGAGCAGTACTTC. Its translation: CASSLKGRGLYEQYF.

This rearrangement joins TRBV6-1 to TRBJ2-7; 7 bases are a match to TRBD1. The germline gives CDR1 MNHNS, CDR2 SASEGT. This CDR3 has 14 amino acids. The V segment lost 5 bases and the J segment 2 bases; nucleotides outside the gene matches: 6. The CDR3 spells CASSPRGTAYEQYF. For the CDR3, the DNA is TGTGCCAGCAGTCCAAGGGGGACAGCCTACGAGCAGTACTTC.

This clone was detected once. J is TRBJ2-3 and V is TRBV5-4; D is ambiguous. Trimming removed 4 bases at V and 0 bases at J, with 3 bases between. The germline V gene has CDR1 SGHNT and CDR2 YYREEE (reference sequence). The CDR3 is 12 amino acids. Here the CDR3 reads CASSPSTDTQYF. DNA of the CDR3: TGTGCCAGCAGCCCTAGCACAGATACGCAGTATTTT.

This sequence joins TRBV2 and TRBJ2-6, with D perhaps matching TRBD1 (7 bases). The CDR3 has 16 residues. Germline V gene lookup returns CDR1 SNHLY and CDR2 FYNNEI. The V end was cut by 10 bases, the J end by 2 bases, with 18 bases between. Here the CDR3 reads CATATGRSAGANVLTF. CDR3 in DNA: TGTGCCACCGCGACAGGGAGGTCCGCTGGGGCCAACGTCCTGACTTTC. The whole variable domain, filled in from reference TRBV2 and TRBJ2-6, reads EPEVTQTPSHQVTQMGQEVILRCVPISNHLYFYWYRQILGQKVEFLVSFYNNEISEKSEIFDDQFSVERPDGSNFTLKIRSTKLEDSAMYFCATATGRSAGANVLTFGAGSRLTVL.

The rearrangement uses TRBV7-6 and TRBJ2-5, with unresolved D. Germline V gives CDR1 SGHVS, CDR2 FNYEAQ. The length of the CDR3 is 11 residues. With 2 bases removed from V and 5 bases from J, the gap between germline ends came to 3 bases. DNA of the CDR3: TGTGCCAGCAGCTTACAGGAGACCCAGTACTTC. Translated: CASSLQETQYF.

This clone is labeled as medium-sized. The CDR3 coding sequence is TGTGCCAGCTCACCGAAACCCACCTACTCTGGAAACACCATATATTTT. Amino acids: CASSPKPTYSGNTIYF. The chain recombines TRBV18 with TRBJ1-3; no clear D. This CDR3 has 16 amino acids. The germline V gene encodes CDR1 KGHSH and CDR2 LQKENI. V lost 3 bases and J lost 0, with 12 bases in between.

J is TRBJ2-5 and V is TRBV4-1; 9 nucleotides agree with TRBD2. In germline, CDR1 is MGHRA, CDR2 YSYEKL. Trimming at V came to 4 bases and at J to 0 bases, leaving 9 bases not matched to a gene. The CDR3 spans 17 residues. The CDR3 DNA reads TGCGCCAGCAGCCTCAAGATGTCTAGCGGGGACCAAGAGACCCAGTACTTC. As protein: CASSLKMSSGDQETQYF.

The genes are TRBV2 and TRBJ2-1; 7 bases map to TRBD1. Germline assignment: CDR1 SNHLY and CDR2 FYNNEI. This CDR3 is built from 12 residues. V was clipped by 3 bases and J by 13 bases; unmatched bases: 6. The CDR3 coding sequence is TGTGCCAGCAGTGAGGACAGGATGTGTCAGTTCTTC. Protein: CASSEDRMCQFF.

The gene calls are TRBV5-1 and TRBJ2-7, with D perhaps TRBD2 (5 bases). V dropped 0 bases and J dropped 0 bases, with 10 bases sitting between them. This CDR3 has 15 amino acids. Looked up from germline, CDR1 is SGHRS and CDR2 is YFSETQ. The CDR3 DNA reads TGCGCCAGCAGCTTGGCGGGGAGAAGCTCCTACGAGCAGTACTTC. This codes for CASSLAGRSSYEQYF.

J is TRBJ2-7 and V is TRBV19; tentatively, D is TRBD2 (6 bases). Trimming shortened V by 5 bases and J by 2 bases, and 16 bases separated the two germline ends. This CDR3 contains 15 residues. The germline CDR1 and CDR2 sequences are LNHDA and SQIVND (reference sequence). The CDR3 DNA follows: TGTGCCAGTAGTGGCGGTGTGGGGGAGGCCTACGAGCAGTACTTC. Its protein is CASSGGVGEAYEQYF.

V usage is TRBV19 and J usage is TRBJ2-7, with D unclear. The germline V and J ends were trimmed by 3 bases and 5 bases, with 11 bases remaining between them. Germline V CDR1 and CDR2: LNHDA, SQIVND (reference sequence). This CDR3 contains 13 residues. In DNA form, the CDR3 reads TGTGCCAGTAGTATGGCCTCGGGTGACGAGCAGTACTTC. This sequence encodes CASSMASGDEQYF.

Here the CDR3 DNA reads TGCGCCAGCAGCCAAGGAAGCGGCTATGAGCAGTTCTTC. This encodes CASSQGSGYEQFF. This chain connects TRBV4-1 to TRBJ2-1; D perhaps matches TRBD2 (5 bases). V dropped 1 base and J dropped 8 bases, with 9 bases sitting between them. The CDR3 spans 13 residues. From germline, CDR1 is MGHRA and CDR2 YSYEKL.

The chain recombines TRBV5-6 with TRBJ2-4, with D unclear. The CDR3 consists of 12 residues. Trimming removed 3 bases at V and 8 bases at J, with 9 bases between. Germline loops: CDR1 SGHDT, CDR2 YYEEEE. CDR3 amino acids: CASSSQAYIQYF. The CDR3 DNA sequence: TGTGCCAGCAGCTCCCAAGCCTACATTCAGTACTTC.

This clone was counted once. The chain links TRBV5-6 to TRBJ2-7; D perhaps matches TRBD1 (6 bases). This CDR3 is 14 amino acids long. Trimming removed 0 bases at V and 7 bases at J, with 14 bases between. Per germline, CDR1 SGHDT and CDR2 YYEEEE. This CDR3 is CASSLGTGFKEQYF. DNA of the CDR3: TGTGCCAGCAGCTTGGGTACAGGGTTCAAGGAGCAGTACTTC.

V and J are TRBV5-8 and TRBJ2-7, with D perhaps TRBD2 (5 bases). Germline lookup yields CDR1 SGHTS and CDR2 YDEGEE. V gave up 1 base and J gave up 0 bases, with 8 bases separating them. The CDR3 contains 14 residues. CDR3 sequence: CASSLLGSSYEQYF. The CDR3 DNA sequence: TGTGCCAGCAGCTTGTTGGGGAGCTCCTACGAGCAGTACTTC.